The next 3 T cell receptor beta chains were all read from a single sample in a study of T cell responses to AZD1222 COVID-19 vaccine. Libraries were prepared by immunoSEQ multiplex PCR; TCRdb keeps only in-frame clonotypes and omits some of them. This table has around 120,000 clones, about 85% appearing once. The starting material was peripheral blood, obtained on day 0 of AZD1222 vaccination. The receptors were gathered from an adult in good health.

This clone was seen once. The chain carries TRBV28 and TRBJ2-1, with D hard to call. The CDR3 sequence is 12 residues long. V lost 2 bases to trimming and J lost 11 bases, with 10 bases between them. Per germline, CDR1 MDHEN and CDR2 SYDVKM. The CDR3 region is CASSLPQSQQFF. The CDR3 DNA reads TGTGCCAGCAGTTTACCCCAGTCTCAGCAGTTCTTC.

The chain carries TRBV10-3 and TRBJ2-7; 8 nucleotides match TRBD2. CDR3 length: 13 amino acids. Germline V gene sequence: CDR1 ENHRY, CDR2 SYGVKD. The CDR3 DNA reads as TGTGCGGCCCGGGGGGGCCCTGGGTACGAGCAGTACTTC. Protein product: CAARGGPGYEQYF.

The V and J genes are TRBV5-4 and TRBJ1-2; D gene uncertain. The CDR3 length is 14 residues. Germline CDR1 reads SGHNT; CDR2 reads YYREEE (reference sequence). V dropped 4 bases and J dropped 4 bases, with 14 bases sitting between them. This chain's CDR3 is CASSAGVVAYGYTF. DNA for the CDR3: TGTGCCAGCAGCGCTGGGGTCGTCGCCTATGGCTACACCTTC.